This TCR beta chain was found in a study of graft-versus-host responses after intestinal transplantation. Overall study: Anti-thymocyte globulin served as induction for all recipients, who then took tacrolimus and steroids for about 3 years. Study-wide results and caveats: Peak circulating GvH clone levels were associated with early post-transplant HvG declines. Clonal ratios of graft-versus-host to host-versus-graft in allografts were high for patients exhibiting graft-donor T cell macrochimerism. GvH clones surfaced in recipient marrow, some emerging earlier in ileum or blood.

The germline CDR1 and CDR2 sequences are SGHVS and FQNEAQ. CDR3 size: 14 residues. Trimming stripped 6 bases from V and 2 bases from J, with 14 bases between. A remark on this clone: Its cognate antigen is unknown.

The data were produced by immunoSEQ multiplex PCR, yet TCRdb's version contains in-frame clones alone and is incomplete. The sample records over 100,000 clones, over 80% being singletons. The TCR comes from a human donor who received an intestinal transplant. Source: unstimulated CD4+ T cells sorted from spleen or lymph node cells, taken before intestinal transplant. J is TRBJ2-7 and V is TRBV7-8; D perhaps matches TRBD1 (5 bases). The CDR3 spells CASRAGTGTYEQYF. The CDR3 DNA follows: TGTGCCAGCAGAGCCGGCACAGGAACCTACGAGCAGTACTTC.